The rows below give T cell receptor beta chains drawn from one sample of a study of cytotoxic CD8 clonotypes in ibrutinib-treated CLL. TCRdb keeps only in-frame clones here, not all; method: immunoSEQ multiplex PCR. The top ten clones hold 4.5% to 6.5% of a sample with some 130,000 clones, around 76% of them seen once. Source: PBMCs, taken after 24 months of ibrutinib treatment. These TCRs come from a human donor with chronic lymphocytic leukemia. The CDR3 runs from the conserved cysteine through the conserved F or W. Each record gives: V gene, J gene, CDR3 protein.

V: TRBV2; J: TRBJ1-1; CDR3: CASSSGGPMNTEAFF
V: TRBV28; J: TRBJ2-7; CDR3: CASTPGGGNHEQYF
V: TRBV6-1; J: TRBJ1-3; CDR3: CASSDREGNTIYF
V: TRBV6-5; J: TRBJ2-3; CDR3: CASSRTGGDTQYF
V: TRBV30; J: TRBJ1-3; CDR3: CAWSSHSGNTIYF
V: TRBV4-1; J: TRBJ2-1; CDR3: CASSQGVGSGPNNEQFF
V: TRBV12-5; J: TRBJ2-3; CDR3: CASGLVSTGTIQVPDTQYF
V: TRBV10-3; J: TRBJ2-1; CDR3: CATYHPRGSSYNEQFF
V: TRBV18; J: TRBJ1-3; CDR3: CASSTGSGNTIYF
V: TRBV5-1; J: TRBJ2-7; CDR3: CASSATGQVVEQYF
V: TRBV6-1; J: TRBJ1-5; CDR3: CASTSHQPQHF
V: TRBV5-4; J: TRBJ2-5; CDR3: CASSRQDGQETQYF
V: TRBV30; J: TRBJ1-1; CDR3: CAWSPGDVAEAFF
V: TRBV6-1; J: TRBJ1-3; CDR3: CPPLWFLSGNTIYF
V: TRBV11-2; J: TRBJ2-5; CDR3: CASSATSGGETQYF
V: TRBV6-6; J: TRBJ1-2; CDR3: CASSRDSYGYTF
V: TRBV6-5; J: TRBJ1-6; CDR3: CASGLAFYNSPLHF
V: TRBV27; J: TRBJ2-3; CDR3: CASSPRWALRGTQYF
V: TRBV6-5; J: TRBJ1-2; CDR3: CASSRGTGTPPAF
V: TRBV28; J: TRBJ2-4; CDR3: CASSHLAGGLAKNIQYF
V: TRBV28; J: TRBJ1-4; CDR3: CASSLRGAPNEKLFF
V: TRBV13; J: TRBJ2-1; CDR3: CASSGGSSYNEQFF
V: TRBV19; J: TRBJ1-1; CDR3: CASYRERYTEAFF
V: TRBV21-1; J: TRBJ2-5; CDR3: CASSKAPPGTQYF
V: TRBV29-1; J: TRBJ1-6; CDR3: CSVSDGYNSPLHF
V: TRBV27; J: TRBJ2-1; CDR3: CASSLSGLAGGPRTYNEQFF
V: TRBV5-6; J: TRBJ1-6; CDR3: CASSLLGQGLGSPLHF
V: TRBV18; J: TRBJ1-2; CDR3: CASSPGPFDGYTF
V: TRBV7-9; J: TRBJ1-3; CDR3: CASSLGALGNTIYF
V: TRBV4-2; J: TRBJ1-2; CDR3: CASSQDVRETYGYTF
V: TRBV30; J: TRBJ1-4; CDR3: CAWSPPPASRKLFF
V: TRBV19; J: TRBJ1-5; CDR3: CASGGARGNQPQHF
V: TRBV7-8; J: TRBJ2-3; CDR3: CASSLGMTGTHTDTQYF
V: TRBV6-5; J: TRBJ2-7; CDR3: CASSYQGLGLLEQYF
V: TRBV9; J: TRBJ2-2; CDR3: CASSLRTAGGRRGELFF
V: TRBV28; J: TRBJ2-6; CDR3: CASLGGSGANVLTF
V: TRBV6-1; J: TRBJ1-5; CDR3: CASSEYRANQPQHF
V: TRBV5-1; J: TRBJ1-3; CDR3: CASSLGQPSGNTIYF
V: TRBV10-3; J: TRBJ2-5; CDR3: CAISPGEAQETQYF
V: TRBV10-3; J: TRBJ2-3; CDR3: CAISEGGYTQYF
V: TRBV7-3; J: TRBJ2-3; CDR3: CASSPPGVDTQYF
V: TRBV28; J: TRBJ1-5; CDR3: CASTQGTGRQPQHF
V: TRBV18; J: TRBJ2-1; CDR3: CASSPPGGGEQFF
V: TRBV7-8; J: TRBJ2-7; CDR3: CASSLAGNAYEQYF
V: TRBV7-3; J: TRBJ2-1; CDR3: CASSPGQGGDEQFF
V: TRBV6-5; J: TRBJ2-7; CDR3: CASRRAGGSYEQYF
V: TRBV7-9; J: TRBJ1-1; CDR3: CATLQGNTEAFF
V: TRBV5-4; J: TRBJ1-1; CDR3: CASSLGPRDTEAFF
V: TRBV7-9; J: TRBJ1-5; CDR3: CASSPGGINNQPQHF
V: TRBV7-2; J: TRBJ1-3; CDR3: CASSPGTGNTIYF
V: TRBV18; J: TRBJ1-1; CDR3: CASSPGWVLKNTEAFF
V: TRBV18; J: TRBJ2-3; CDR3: CASSPPGRGDPSTDTQYF
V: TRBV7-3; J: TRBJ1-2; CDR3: CASSLAPATGVGYTF
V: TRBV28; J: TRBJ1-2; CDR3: CASSFSGQWREGYTF